The rows below give T cell receptor beta chains drawn from one sample of a study of CD8+ T cells in alopecia areata. Only in-frame clones appear in the TCRdb table, and some are missing; sequencing was by immunoSEQ multiplex PCR. Of about 160,000 clones in the sample, about two thirds were seen once. Material: CD4+ T cells sorted from blood, obtained at week 4, from a patient treated with tofacitinib. These receptors were obtained from a human donor with alopecia areata. Both conserved end residues are part of each CDR3. The D gene is left open where the match is weak. The size field is filled for only some rows; it gives once, few, many or a size class.

d_call	v_call	j_call	clone_size	cdr3_aa	cdr3_nt
-	TRBV5-1	TRBJ2-1	-	CASSAGTHNEQFF	TGCGCCAGCAGCGCCGGGACCCACAATGAGCAGTTCTTC
-	TRBV27	TRBJ1-6	few	CASSGLLGNSPLHF	TGTGCCAGCAGTGGGTTACTGGGAAATTCACCCCTCCACTTT
-	TRBV29-1	TRBJ2-3	-	CSVASSGPIPDTQYF	TGCAGCGTTGCTAGCTCTGGGCCGATACCAGATACGCAGTATTTT
-	TRBV30	TRBJ1-4	-	CAWSKRANEKLFF	TGTGCCTGGAGTAAACGGGCTAATGAAAAACTGTTTTTT
-	TRBV7-2	TRBJ2-3	few	CASSRDHSFGQYF	TGTGCCAGCAGCAGGGACCATTCATTCGGGCAGTATTTT
TRBD1	TRBV6-6	TRBJ2-7	-	CASSYTAGGYEQYF	TGTGCCAGCAGTTACACAGCAGGGGGCTACGAGCAGTACTTC
-	TRBV29-1	TRBJ1-2	few	CSVDNVSYGYTF	TGCAGCGTTGATAATGTGTCATATGGCTACACCTTC
TRBD2	TRBV7-2	TRBJ2-2	few	CASSQLAGDVGELFF	TGTGCCAGCAGCCAACTAGCGGGGGATGTCGGGGAGCTGTTTTTT
-	TRBV18	TRBJ2-7	-	CASSPRASYEQYF	TGTGCCAGCTCACCACGGGCCTCCTACGAGCAGTACTTC
TRBD1	TRBV29-1	TRBJ2-7	once	CSVLTGRSYEQYF	TGCAGCGTTCTGACAGGGAGATCCTACGAGCAGTACTTC
-	TRBV28	TRBJ1-1	-	CASSLLGASEAFF	TGTGCCAGCAGTTTATTGGGGGCGAGTGAAGCTTTCTTT
TRBD1	TRBV4-1	TRBJ2-7	-	CASSQWTGYYEQYF	TGCGCCAGCAGCCAGTGGACAGGCTACTACGAGCAGTACTTC
-	TRBV1	TRBJ2-7	few	CTSSPTGGAGKLREQYF	TGCACCAGCAGCCCGACCGGGGGGGCAGGGAAACTTCGCGAGCAGTACTTC
-	TRBV5-4	TRBJ2-7	-	CASSLAGQTYEQYF	TGTGCCAGCAGCTTGGCCGGTCAGACCTACGAGCAGTACTTC
-	TRBV5-1	TRBJ2-5	-	CASTARETQYF	TGCGCCAGCACCGCTAGAGAGACCCAGTACTTC
-	TRBV10-2	TRBJ2-5	-	CASSEFETQYF	TGCGCCAGCAGTGAGTTTGAGACCCAGTACTTC
-	TRBV6-5	TRBJ1-2	-	CASSYSRGSNYGYTF	TGTGCCAGCAGTTACAGCCGGGGCAGTAACTATGGCTACACCTTC
TRBD2	TRBV4-2	TRBJ2-7	-	CASSRAGSGGSYEQYF	TGTGCCAGCAGCCGGGCGGGGAGCGGGGGCTCCTACGAGCAGTACTTC
-	TRBV19	TRBJ1-6	-	CASSMTGPEGAPLHF	TGTGCCAGTAGTATGACGGGGCCTGAGGGGGCACCCCTCCACTTT
-	TRBV19	TRBJ2-7	-	CASSIQRSYEQYF	TGTGCCAGTAGTATCCAACGATCCTACGAGCAGTACTTC
TRBD1	TRBV30	TRBJ1-4	-	CALDRGLFTGEKLFF	TGTGCCCTGGACAGGGGGCTATTCACGGGGGAAAAACTGTTTTTT
-	TRBV11-2	TRBJ2-5	-	CASSLGDFRTETQYF	TGTGCCAGCAGCTTAGGTGACTTTCGGACGGAGACCCAGTACTTC
TRBD1	TRBV5-6	TRBJ2-5	-	CASSLTRGTEETQYF	TGTGCCAGCAGCTTAACAAGAGGGACAGAAGAGACCCAGTACTTC
TRBD1	TRBV29-1	TRBJ1-2	-	CSVRDRAYGYTF	TGCAGCGTTCGGGACAGGGCGTATGGCTACACCTTC
-	TRBV29-1	TRBJ2-5	-	CSAGPGTQYF	TGCAGCGCGGGACCTGGGACCCAGTACTTC
-	TRBV30	TRBJ2-1	few	CAWRPIRDEQFF	TGTGCCTGGAGGCCTATCAGGGATGAGCAGTTCTTC
-	TRBV30	TRBJ1-6	few	CAWSDRAGSPLHF	TGTGCCTGGAGTGATCGGGCAGGTTCACCCCTCCACTTT
-	TRBV18	TRBJ2-1	-	CASSYRANNEQFF	TGTGCCAGCTCATACAGGGCCAACAATGAGCAGTTCTTC
TRBD1	TRBV11-2	TRBJ1-6	-	CASSPRAGGNSPLHF	TGTGCCAGCAGCCCCCGGGCAGGGGGTAATTCACCCCTCCACTTT
-	TRBV29-1	TRBJ2-5	-	CSVVKDSYVETQYF	TGCAGCGTTGTTAAGGACAGTTATGTCGAGACCCAGTACTTC
-	TRBV9	TRBJ2-3	few	CASSPVGSHRQYF	TGTGCCAGCAGCCCGGTGGGGAGCCACCGCCAGTATTTT
-	TRBV14	TRBJ1-1	-	CASSRNILNTEAFF	TGTGCCAGCAGCCGTAACATCCTAAACACTGAAGCTTTCTTT
-	TRBV5-4	TRBJ1-1	-	CASSLEGQTTEAFF	TGTGCCAGCAGCTTGGAAGGACAGACCACTGAAGCTTTCTTT
TRBD2	TRBV7-2	TRBJ2-3	-	CASSLAGGEDTQYF	TGTGCCAGCAGCCTAGCGGGGGGTGAAGATACGCAGTATTTT
-	TRBV30	TRBJ1-2	-	CAWSVRVINYGYTF	TGTGCCTGGAGTGTACGGGTTATTAACTATGGCTACACCTTC
-	TRBV4-1	TRBJ2-1	few	CASSSNQGGSYNEQFF	TGCGCCAGCAGCTCTAATCAGGGGGGTTCCTACAATGAGCAGTTCTTC
TRBD1	TRBV5-1	TRBJ2-1	-	CASSVPGQGPTVF	TGCGCCAGCAGTGTCCCGGGACAGGGCCCCACGGTCTTC
-	TRBV6-5	TRBJ1-1	-	CASTPSATTEAFF	TGTGCCAGCACCCCGTCGGCGACCACTGAAGCTTTCTTT
-	TRBV9	TRBJ1-2	-	CASSVKQGSSCTF	TGTGCCAGCAGCGTGAAACAGGGATCGAGCTGCACCTTC
-	TRBV5-1	TRBJ2-7	-	CASSLNGIANEQYF	TGCGCCAGCAGCTTGAACGGGATAGCTAACGAGCAGTACTTC
-	TRBV27	TRBJ2-7	-	CASSLPGRGYEQYF	TGTGCCAGCAGTTTGCCAGGACGGGGCTACGAGCAGTACTTC
-	TRBV29-1	TRBJ2-3	-	CSVEYRATDTQYF	TGCAGCGTTGAATACAGGGCTACAGATACGCAGTATTTT
TRBD1	TRBV10-3	TRBJ1-6	-	CASGQGNSPLHF	TGTGCCAGCGGACAGGGTAATTCACCCCTCCACTTT
-	TRBV4-2	TRBJ1-1	few	CASSQDWHEAFF	TGTGCCAGCAGCCAAGATTGGCATGAAGCTTTCTTT
TRBD1	TRBV27	TRBJ1-1	-	CASMSQGRNTEAFF	TGTGCCAGCATGTCACAGGGGAGGAACACTGAAGCTTTCTTT
TRBD2	TRBV10-3	TRBJ2-1	-	CAIRNPGLADNEQFF	TGTGCCATCAGGAATCCGGGACTAGCGGACAATGAGCAGTTCTTC
-	TRBV4-2	TRBJ2-5	-	CASSSRYQETQYF	TGTGCCAGCAGCTCCCGGTACCAAGAGACCCAGTACTTC
-	TRBV6-6	TRBJ2-5	-	CASSHVRETQYF	TGTGCCAGCAGCCACGTGAGGGAGACCCAGTACTTC
-	TRBV30	TRBJ2-7	-	CAWRRLHEQYF	TGTGCCTGGAGACGCCTTCACGAGCAGTACTTC